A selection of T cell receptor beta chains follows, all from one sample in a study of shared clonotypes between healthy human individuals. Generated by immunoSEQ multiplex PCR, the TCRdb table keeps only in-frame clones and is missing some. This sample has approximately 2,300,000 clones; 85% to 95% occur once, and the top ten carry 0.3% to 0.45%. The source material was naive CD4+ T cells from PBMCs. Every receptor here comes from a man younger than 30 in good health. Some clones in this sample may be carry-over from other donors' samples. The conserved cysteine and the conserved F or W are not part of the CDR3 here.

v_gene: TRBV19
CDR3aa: ASSLGVRQPQH

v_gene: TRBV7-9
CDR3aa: ASSLVQGDTEAF

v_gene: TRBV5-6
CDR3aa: ASSPGGLAGVYEQF

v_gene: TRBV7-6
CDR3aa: ASSSLLEQY

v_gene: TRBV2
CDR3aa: ASSEGTSNQPQH

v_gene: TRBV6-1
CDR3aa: ASMRPSNYGYT

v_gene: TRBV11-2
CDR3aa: ASSRDRFNEQF

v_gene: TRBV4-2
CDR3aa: ASSQEPNADTQY

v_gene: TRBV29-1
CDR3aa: SVTSSGTEIIVTEAF

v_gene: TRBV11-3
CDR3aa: ASSLAGTNEQF

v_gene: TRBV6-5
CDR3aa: ASSYSGTGELF

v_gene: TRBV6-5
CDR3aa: ASSSGTGGGEKLF

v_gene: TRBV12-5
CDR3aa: ASGLTGQGSGYT

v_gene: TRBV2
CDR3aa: ASSEFRGAPSEQF

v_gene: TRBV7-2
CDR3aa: ASSLGLAGYNEQF

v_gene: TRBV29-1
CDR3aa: SGGPEEAF

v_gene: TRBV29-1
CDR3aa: SVVLAGSSYEQY

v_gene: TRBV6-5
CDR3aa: ASSYRASGNTIY

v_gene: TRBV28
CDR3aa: ASSLGGLYEQY

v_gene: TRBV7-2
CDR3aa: ASSLVSVYNEQF

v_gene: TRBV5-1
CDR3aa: ASSLDQAYNEQF

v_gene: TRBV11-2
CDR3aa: ASSLGRRTGGRNGELF

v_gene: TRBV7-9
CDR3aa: ASSPGLAGGADDEQY

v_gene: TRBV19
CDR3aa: ASSRPGGTTEAF

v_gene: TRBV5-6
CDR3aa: ASSLGGPKRGRNQPQH

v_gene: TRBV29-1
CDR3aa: SVEPDANTGELF

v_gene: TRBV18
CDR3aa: ASSPRDRANTEAF

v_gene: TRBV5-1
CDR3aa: ASSTRGLAGGPIGELF

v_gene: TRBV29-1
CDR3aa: SMRNGGFTEAF

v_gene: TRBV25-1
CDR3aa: ASRAGARGTQY

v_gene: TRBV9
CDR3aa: ASSAGGTSIFGNTIY

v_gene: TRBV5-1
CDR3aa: ASSPPGGGEKLF

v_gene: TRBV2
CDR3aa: ASSLRGRANEQF

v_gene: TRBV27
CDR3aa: ASSLTGRAEAF

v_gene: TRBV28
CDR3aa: ASSLLGTVQETQY

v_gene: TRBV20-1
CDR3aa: SAVQAGEQY

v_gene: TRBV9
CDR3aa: ASSSGQAGTGELF

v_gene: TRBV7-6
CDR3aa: ASSASDRGSYEQY

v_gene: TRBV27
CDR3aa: ASSLIGAVGLAGAEQY

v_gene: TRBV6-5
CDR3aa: ASSPLAGGGNIQY

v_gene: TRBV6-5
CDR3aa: ASSYWDSQETQY

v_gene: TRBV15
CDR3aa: ATSRDDRFLRH

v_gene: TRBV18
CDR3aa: ASSPPGASTEAF

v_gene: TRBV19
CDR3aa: ASSIARGSSYNEQF

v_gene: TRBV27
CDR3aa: ASSLTGPYEQY

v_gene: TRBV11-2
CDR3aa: ASSPLQGRHTEAF

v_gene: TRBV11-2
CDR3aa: ASSLAGTDTQY

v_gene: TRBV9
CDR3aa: ASQAGQGAYNEQF